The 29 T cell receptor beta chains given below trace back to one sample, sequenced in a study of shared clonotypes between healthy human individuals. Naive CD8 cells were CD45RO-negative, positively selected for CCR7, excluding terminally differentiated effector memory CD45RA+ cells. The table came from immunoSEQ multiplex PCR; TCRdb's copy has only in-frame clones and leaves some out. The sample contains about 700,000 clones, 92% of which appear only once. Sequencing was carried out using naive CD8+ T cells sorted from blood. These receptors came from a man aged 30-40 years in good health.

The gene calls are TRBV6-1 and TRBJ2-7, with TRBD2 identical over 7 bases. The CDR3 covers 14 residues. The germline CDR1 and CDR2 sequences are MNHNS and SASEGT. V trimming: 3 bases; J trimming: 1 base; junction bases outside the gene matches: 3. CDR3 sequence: CASSDGSGSYEQYF. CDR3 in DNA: TGTGCCAGCAGTGATGGTAGCGGGTCCTACGAGCAGTACTTC.

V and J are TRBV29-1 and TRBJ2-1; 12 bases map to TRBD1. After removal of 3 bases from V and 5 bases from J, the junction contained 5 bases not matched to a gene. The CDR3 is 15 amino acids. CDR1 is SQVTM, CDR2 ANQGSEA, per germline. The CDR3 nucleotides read TGCAGCGTTGATGGGACAGGGGGCACTCACAATGAGCAGTTCTTC. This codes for CSVDGTGGTHNEQFF.

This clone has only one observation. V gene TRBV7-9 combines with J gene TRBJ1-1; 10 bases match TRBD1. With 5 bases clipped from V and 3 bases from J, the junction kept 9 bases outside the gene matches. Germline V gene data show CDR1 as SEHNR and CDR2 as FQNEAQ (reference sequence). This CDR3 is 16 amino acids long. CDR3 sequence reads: CASSDPDRGKDTEAFF. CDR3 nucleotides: TGTGCCAGCAGCGATCCGGACAGGGGGAAGGACACTGAAGCTTTCTTT.

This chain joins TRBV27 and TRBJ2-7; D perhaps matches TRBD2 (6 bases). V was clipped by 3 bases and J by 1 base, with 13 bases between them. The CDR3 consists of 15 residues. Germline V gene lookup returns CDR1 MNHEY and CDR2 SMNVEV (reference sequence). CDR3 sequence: CASSFMGLTSYEQYF. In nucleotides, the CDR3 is TGTGCCAGCAGTTTCATGGGACTTACATCCTACGAGCAGTACTTC.

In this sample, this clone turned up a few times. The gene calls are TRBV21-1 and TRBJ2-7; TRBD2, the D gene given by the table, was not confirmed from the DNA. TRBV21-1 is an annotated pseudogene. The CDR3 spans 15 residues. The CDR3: CASSKVQFAEDEQYF. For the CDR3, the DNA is TGTGCCAGCAGCAAAGTGCAGTTTGCTGAGGACGAGCAGTACTTC.

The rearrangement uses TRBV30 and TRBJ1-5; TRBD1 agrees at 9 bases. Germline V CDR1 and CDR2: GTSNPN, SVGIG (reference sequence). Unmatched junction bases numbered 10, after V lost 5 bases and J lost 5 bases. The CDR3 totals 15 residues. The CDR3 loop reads CAWRVGTGYDQPQHF. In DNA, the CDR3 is TGTGCCTGGCGGGTAGGGACAGGGTATGATCAGCCCCAGCATTTT.

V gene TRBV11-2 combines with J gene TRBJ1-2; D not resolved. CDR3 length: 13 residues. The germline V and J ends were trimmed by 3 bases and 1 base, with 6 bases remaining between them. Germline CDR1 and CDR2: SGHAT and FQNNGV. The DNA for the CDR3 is TGTGCCAGCAGCTTCGCTATTAACTATGGCTACACCTTC. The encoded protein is CASSFAINYGYTF.

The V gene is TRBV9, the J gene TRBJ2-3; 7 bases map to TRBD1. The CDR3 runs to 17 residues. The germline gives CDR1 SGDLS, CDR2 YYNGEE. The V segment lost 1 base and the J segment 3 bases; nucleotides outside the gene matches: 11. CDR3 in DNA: TGTGCCAGCAGCGTACCCCACAGGGGCCCGGGGACAGATACGCAGTATTTT. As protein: CASSVPHRGPGTDTQYF.

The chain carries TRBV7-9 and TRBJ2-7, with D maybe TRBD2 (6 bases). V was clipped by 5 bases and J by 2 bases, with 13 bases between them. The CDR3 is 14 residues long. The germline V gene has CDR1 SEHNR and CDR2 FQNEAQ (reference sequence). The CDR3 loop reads CASSPRGYTYEQYF. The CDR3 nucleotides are TGTGCCAGCAGCCCACGGGGGTACACCTACGAGCAGTACTTC.

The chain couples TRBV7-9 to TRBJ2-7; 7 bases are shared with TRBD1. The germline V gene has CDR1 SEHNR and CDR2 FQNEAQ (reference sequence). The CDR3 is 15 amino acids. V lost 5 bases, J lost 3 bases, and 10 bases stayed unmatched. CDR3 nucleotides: TGTGCCAGCAGCCCCGGGACAGCTACTCTCTACGAGCAGTACTTC. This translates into CASSPGTATLYEQYF.

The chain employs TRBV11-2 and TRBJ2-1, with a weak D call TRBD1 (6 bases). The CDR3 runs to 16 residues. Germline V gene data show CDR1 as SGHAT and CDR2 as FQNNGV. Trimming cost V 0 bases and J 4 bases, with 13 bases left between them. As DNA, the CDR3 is TGTGCCAGCAGCTTAGAATCTATAGGGGGATACAATGAGCAGTTCTTC. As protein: CASSLESIGGYNEQFF.

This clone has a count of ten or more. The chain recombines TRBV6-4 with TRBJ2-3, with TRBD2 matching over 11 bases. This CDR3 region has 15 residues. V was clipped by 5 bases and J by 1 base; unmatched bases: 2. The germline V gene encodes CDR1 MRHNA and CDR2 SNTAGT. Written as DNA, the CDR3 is TGTGCCAGCAGTCTAGCGGGAGGAGGCACAGATACGCAGTATTTT. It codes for CASSLAGGGTDTQYF.

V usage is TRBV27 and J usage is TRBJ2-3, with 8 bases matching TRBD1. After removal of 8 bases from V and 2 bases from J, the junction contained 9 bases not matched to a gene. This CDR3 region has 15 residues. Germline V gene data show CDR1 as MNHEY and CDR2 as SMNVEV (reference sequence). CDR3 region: CASAIRDRITDTQYF. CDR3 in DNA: TGTGCCAGCGCGATCCGGGACAGGATCACAGATACGCAGTATTTT.

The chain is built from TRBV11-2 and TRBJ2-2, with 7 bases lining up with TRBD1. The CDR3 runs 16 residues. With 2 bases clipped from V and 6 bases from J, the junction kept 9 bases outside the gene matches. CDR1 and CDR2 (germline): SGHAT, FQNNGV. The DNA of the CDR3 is TGTGCCAGCAGCTTACACCGGGACAGTCTTCCCGGGGAGCTGTTTTTT. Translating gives CASSLHRDSLPGELFF.

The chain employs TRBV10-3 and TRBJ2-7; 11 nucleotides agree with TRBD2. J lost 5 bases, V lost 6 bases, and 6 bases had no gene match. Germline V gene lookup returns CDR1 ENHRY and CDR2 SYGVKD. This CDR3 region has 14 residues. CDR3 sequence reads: CAIRTSGSLDEQYF. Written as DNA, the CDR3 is TGTGCCATCAGAACTAGCGGGAGTCTGGACGAGCAGTACTTC.

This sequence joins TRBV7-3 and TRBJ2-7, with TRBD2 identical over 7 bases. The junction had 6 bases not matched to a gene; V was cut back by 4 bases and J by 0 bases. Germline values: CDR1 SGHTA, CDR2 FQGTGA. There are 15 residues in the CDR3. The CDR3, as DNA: TGTGCCAGCAGCTACGCAGCGGGGAACTCCTACGAGCAGTACTTC. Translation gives CASSYAAGNSYEQYF.

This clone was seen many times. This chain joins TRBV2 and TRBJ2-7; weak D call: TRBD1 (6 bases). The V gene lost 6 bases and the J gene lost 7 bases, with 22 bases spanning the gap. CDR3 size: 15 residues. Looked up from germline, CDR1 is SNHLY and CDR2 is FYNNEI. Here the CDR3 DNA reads TGTGCCAGCAGCGGAGGACAGATAGCCCCGGGGGAGCAGTACTTC. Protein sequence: CASSGGQIAPGEQYF.

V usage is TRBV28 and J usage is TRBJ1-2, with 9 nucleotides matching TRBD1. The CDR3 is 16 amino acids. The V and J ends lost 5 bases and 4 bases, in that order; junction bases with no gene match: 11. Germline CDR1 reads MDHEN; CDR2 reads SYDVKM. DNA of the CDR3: TGTGCCAGCAGTCCCGGGACAGGGATCCTAAGCTATGGCTACACCTTC. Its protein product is CASSPGTGILSYGYTF.

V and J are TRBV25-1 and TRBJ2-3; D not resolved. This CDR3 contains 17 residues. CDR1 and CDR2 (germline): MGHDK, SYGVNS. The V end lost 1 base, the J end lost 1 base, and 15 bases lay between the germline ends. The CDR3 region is CASSESVRNLGTDTQYF. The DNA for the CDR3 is TGTGCCAGCAGTGAATCGGTTAGAAACCTGGGCACAGATACGCAGTATTTT.

This chain's CDR3 is CASSLRSAYEQYF. CDR3 bases: TGTGCCAGCAGCTTAAGGAGCGCCTACGAGCAGTACTTC. The chain joins TRBV7-9 to TRBJ2-7; D gene ambiguous. CDR1 and CDR2 from the germline V gene are SEHNR and FQNEAQ (reference sequence). This CDR3 is 13 amino acids long. V was pared by 2 bases and J by 2 bases, with 7 bases between. Filled out from reference TRBV7-9 and TRBJ2-7, the complete variable domain reads DTGVSQNPRHKITKRGQNVTFRCDPISEHNRLYWYRQTLGQGPEFLTYFQNEAQLEKSRLLSDRFSAERPKGSFSTLEIQRTEQGDSAMYLCASSLRSAYEQYFGPGTRLTVT.

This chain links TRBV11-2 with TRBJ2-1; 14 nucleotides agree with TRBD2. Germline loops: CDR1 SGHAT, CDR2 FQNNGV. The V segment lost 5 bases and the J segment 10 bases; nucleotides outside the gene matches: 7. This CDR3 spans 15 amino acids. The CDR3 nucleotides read TGTGCCAGCAGCCCCGGGACTAGCGGGAGTGAAGAGCAGTTCTTC. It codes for CASSPGTSGSEEQFF.

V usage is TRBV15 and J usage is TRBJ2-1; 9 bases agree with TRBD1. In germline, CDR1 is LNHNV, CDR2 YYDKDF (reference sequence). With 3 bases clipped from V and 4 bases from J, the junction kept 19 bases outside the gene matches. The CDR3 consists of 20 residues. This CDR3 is CATSRPPGQGSKPIYNEQFF. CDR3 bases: TGTGCCACCAGCAGGCCGCCGGGACAGGGTTCAAAGCCGATATACAATGAGCAGTTCTTC.

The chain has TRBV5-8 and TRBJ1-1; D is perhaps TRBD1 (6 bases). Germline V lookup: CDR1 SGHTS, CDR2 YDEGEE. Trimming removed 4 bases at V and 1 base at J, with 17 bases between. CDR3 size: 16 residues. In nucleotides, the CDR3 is TGTGCCAGCAGCCCCCTCACAGGGTACCCGAACACTGAAGCTTTCTTT. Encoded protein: CASSPLTGYPNTEAFF.

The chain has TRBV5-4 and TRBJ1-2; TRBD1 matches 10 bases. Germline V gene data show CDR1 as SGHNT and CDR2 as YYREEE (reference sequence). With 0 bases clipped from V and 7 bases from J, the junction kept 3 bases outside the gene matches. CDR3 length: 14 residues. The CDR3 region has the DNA TGTGCCAGCAGCTTGGAGACAGGGGGCACTGGCTACACCTTC. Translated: CASSLETGGTGYTF.

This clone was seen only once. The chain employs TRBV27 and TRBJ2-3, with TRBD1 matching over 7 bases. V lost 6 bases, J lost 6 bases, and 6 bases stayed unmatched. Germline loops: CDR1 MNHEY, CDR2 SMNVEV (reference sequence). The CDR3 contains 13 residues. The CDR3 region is CASSKGATDTQYF. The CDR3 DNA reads TGTGCCAGCAGCAAGGGGGCCACCGATACGCAGTATTTT.

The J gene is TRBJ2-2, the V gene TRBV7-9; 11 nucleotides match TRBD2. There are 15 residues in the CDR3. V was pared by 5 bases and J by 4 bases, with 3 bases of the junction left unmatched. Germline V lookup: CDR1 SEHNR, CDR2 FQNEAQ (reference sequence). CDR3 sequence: CASSPGLAGTGELFF. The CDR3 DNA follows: TGTGCCAGCAGCCCCGGACTAGCGGGCACCGGGGAGCTGTTTTTT.

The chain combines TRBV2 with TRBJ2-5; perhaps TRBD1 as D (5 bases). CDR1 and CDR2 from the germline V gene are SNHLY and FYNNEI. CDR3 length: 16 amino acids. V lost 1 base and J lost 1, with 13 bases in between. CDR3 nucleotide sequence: TGTGCCAGCAGTGAAGTGGACGGCACAGGCCAAGAGACCCAGTACTTC. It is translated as CASSEVDGTGQETQYF.

CDR3 region: CASSMVATTEETQYF. CDR3 nucleotides: TGTGCCAGTAGTATGGTGGCAACGACAGAAGAGACCCAGTACTTC. The V and J genes are TRBV19 and TRBJ2-5, with D possibly TRBD1 on 5 matching bases. The CDR3 loop spans 15 amino acids. Germline loops: CDR1 LNHDA, CDR2 SQIVND (reference sequence). The V and J ends lost 3 bases and 3 bases respectively, with 14 bases between them. The full variable domain, its missing parts supplied by reference TRBV19 and TRBJ2-5, is DGGITQSPKYLFRKEGQNVTLSCEQNLNHDAMYWYRQDPGQGLRLIYYSQIVNDFQKGDIAEGYSVSREKKESFPLTVTSAQKNPTAFYLCASSMVATTEETQYFGPGTRLLVL.

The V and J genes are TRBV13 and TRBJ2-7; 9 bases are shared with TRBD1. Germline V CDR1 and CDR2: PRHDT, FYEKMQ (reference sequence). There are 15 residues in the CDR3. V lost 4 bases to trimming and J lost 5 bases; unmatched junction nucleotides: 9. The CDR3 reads CASSSAGQGWHEQYF. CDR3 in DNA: TGTGCCAGCAGCTCCGCGGGACAGGGCTGGCACGAGCAGTACTTC.